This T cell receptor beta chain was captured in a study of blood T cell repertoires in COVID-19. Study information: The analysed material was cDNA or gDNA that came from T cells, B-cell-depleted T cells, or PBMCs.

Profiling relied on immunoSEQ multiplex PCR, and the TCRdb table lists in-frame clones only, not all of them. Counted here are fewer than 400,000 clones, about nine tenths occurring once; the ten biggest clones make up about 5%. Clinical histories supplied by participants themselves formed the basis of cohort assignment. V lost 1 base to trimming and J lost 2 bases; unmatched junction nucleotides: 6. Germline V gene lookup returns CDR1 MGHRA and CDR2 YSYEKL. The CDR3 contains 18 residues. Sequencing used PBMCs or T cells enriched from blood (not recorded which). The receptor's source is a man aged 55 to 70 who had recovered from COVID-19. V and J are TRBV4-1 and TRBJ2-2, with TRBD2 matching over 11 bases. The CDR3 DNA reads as TGCGCCAGCAGCCAAGCGATTAGCGGGAGGGATAACACCGGGGAGCTGTTTTTT. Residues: CASSQAISGRDNTGELFF.